The rows below give T cell receptor beta chains drawn from one sample of a study of beta chain features in type 1 diabetes. The repertoire was sequenced with immunoSEQ multiplex PCR; TCRdb's copy has only in-frame clones and lacks some. The data show over 90,000 clones, approximately 30% seen once. The sample taken for sequencing was central memory CD4+ T cells from blood. The receptors come from a woman between 18 and 29 years old with type 1 diabetes. Each CDR3 is given with its conserved first and last residue. The order of the fields is J gene, clone size, D gene, V gene, CDR3 DNA, CDR3 protein. The D gene is left open where the match is weak. For some rows the clone size is stated as once, few or many, or as a class when expanded; others skip it.

TRBJ1-5 | few | TRBD1 | TRBV7-9 | TGTGCCAGCAGCGGTCAGGGGGCCGTTCAGCCCCAGCATTTT | CASSGQGAVQPQHF
TRBJ2-3 | few | NA | TRBV5-1 | TGCGCCAGCAGCCTCTCAGGACAGCTCACAGATACGCAGTATTTT | CASSLSGQLTDTQYF
TRBJ2-5 | few | TRBD2 | TRBV7-2 | TGTGCCAGCAGCCTTAGCGGGAGGGCCGGGGAGACCCAGTACTTC | CASSLSGRAGETQYF
TRBJ2-6 | NA | NA | TRBV19 | TGTGCCAGTAGTATAGGTGAGAGCTCTGGGGCCAACGTCCTGACTTTC | CASSIGESSGANVLTF
TRBJ2-7 | NA | TRBD1 | TRBV28 | TGTGCCAGCAGCTTGGGGGGGACAGGGTCGGTCGAGCAGTACTTC | CASSLGGTGSVEQYF
TRBJ2-3 | NA | TRBD2 | TRBV7-6 | TGTGCCAGCAGCGCCAGACTAGCGGGAGGTGGTAGGGATACGCAGTATTTT | CASSARLAGGGRDTQYF
TRBJ1-4 | NA | NA | TRBV30 | TGTGCCTGGAATGGACAGTTTAGCGAAAAACTGTTTTTT | CAWNGQFSEKLFF
TRBJ2-5 | few | NA | TRBV18 | TGTGCCAGCTCACTCAACGGCGGGAAGGGAGAGACCCAGTACTTC | CASSLNGGKGETQYF
TRBJ2-1 | few | NA | TRBV5-4 | TGTGCCAGCAGCTTGTCCAAAAACAATGAGCAGTTCTTC | CASSLSKNNEQFF
TRBJ2-7 | few | TRBD2 | TRBV15 | TGTGCCACCAGCAGAGATTTAGCGGGAGGGCCGGGGGAGCAGTACTTC | CATSRDLAGGPGEQYF
TRBJ2-7 | NA | NA | TRBV7-9 | TGTGCCAGCAGCTTAGAGGACTTGGGGTTGCCGTACTTC | CASSLEDLGLPYF
TRBJ2-7 | few | NA | TRBV29-1 | TGCAGCGTGCGTCAGGCCTACGAGCAGTACTTC | CSVRQAYEQYF
TRBJ2-7 | NA | TRBD1 | TRBV5-4 | TGTGCCAGCAGCTCGACAGGGAAGGGATCCTACGAGCAGTACTTC | CASSSTGKGSYEQYF
TRBJ1-1 | NA | NA | TRBV7-9 | TGTGCCAGCAGCTGGACAGCTCCGAACACTGAAGCTTTCTTT | CASSWTAPNTEAFF
TRBJ2-7 | NA | NA | TRBV2 | TGTGCCAGCAATCGGGGTCAATCCTCCTACGAGCAGTACTTC | CASNRGQSSYEQYF
TRBJ2-2 | NA | TRBD2 | TRBV7-9 | TGTGCCAGCAGCTCCCCGATAACGACTAGCAGAAACACCAGGGAGCTGTTTTTT | CASSSPITTSRNTRELFF
TRBJ2-3 | NA | NA | TRBV5-1 | TGCGCCAGCAGCTTGGAGTCTAGTAGGTGGGATACGCAGTATTTT | CASSLESSRWDTQYF
TRBJ2-1 | few | TRBD2 | TRBV4-1 | TGCGCCAGCAGCCTCCTAGCGGGAGGGTTTGTCGATGAGCAGTTCTTC | CASSLLAGGFVDEQFF
TRBJ1-2 | NA | TRBD1 | TRBV10-3 | TGTGCCATCAGCCACAACCTCGGACAGGGCGGCTATGGCTACACCTTC | CAISHNLGQGGYGYTF
TRBJ1-1 | NA | NA | TRBV30 | TGTGCCCTTGGAATCGGTGGAGTCGCTTTCTTT | CALGIGGVAFF
TRBJ2-6 | few | TRBD1 | TRBV19 | TGTGCCAGCTCTAACAGGGGGCTTCCCTCTGGGGCCAACGTCCTGACTTTC | CASSNRGLPSGANVLTF
TRBJ1-1 | NA | TRBD1 | TRBV6-1 | TGTGCCAGCAGTACCGACCCGACAGGGGGCACTGAAGCTTTCTTT | CASSTDPTGGTEAFF
TRBJ2-7 | few | TRBD2 | TRBV2 | TGTGCCAGCATGCGGAGGACTAGCCAAAACGAGCAGTACTTC | CASMRRTSQNEQYF
TRBJ1-4 | NA | TRBD1 | TRBV28 | TGTGCCTCTCGGGACAGAACAACTAATGAAAAACTGTTTTTT | CASRDRTTNEKLFF
TRBJ1-5 | NA | NA | TRBV7-9 | TGTGCCAGCAGCTTAGGGGTTGACAGGTCGAATCAGCCCCAGCATTTT | CASSLGVDRSNQPQHF
TRBJ2-1 | few | TRBD2 | TRBV29-1 | TGCAGCGTTGAGGATGGGACTAGCGGGAGGAATGAGCAGTTCTTC | CSVEDGTSGRNEQFF
TRBJ1-2 | NA | NA | TRBV7-9 | TGTGCCAGCAGCCCTCACGGGAACTATGGCTACACCTTC | CASSPHGNYGYTF
TRBJ2-5 | NA | NA | TRBV7-8 | TGTGCCAGCAGCTTAGAACAAATGGAGACCCAGTACTTC | CASSLEQMETQYF
TRBJ1-1 | NA | TRBD1 | TRBV10-2 | TGCGCCAGCAGGGCACAGGGGTTCCTGGACACTGAAGCTTTCTTT | CASRAQGFLDTEAFF
TRBJ2-2 | few | TRBD1 | TRBV5-1 | TGCGCCAGCAGCGGCGGACAGGTTCCCGGGGAGCTGTTTTTT | CASSGGQVPGELFF